This entry concerns a single TCR beta chain. No antigen is known for it. This entry comes from a study of monozygotic twins with inflammatory bowel disease. The study's findings and limits: Especially where disease activity was present, IBD patients had fewer clonotypes in common with others than healthy twins did. Patient-specific immunosuppressive treatments may have made repertoires more variable.

Germline V gives CDR1 SGHNT, CDR2 YYREEE (reference sequence). The CDR3 contains 16 residues. With eight separate reactions per sample, the authors made cDNA. Each UMI, carrying a 6-nucleotide sample barcode, came from template switching. After re-calling the 5' RACE reads, TCRdb lists one entry per CDR3 protein, DNA absent. The sample includes a few hundred thousand distinct CDR3 sequences. Sequences were obtained from blood. The chain couples TRBV5-4 to TRBJ2-6. The sequence was collected from a human donor with ulcerative colitis or Crohn's disease, or a healthy co-twin of an affected twin (not recorded which). This CDR3 is CASSLFGFSGANVLTF.